This T cell receptor beta chain is from a study of Ad26.COV2.S vaccination and SARS-CoV-2 variants. Looking at the study overall: Ad26.COV2.S was injected intramuscularly once or twice, 56 days apart.

Clones were sequenced by immunoSEQ multiplex PCR, and TCRdb holds only the in-frame ones, with some missing. The sample holds some 640,000 clones; around 90% are singletons and the top ten take 1.5%. CDR1 is KGHDR and CDR2 is SFDVKD in the germline V gene. This CDR3 has 17 residues. The junction had 8 bases not matched to a gene; V was cut back by 3 bases and J by 3 bases. As to this clone: Its antigen is undetermined.

Findings and limits, study-wide: TCR breadth and depth analyses may have underestimated total T cell responses.

The treatment here: about 20 received Ad26.COV2.S at low or high dose, single or two shots; 5 received placebo; per-sample allocation not given. Day 63 following the first vaccine or placebo injection was when the samples were taken. This chain joins TRBV24-1 and TRBJ1-2; TRBD1 matches at 11 bases. The sequence was obtained from a person between 18 and 60 years old who received the Ad26.COV2.S COVID-19 vaccine or a placebo. The sequenced sample was peripheral blood, obtained in a trial of Ad26.COV2.S vaccine versus placebo. DNA of the CDR3: TGTGCCACCAGTGATCGCCCCGGGACAGGGGGGGACTATGGCTACACCTTC. Translation gives CATSDRPGTGGDYGYTF.